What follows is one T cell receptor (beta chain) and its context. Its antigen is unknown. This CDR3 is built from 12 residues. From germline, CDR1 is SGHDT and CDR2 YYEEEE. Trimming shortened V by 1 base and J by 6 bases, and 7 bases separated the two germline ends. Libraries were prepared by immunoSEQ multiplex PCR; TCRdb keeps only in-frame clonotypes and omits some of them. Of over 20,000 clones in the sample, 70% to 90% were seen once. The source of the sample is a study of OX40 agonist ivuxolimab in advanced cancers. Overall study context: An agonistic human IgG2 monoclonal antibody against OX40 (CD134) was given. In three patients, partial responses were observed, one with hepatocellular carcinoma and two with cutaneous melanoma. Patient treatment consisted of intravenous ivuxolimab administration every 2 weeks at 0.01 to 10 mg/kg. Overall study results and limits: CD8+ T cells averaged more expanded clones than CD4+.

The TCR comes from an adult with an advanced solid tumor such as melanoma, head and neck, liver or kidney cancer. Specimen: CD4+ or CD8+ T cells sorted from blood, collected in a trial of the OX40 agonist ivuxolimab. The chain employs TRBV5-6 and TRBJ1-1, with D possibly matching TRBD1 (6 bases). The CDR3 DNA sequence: TGTGCCAGCAGCTTGAGGGGGGCTGAAGCTTTCTTT. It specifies CASSLRGAEAFF.